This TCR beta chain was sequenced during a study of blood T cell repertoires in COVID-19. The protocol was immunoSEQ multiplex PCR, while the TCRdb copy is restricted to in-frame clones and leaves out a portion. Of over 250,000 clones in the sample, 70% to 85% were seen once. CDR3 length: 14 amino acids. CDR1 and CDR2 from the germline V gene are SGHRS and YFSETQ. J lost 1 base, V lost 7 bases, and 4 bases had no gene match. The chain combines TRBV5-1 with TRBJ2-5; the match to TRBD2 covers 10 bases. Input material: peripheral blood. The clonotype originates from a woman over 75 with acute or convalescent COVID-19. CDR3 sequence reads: CASCQRGGQETQYF. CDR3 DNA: TGCGCCAGCTGCCAGCGGGGGGGCCAAGAGACCCAGTACTTC.